The 29 T cell receptor beta chains in this list originate from one sample, sequenced in a study of long-term antiretroviral therapy in people with HIV. The assay, immunoSEQ v3.0, was run at survey level. The protocol was immunoSEQ multiplex PCR, while the TCRdb copy is restricted to in-frame clones and leaves out a portion. The sample has about 30,000 clones; 88% are singletons. The source was unsorted PBMCs, collected 0.5 years after starting antiretroviral therapy. These receptors were collected from a woman aged 18 to 35 with HIV.

Within the sample, this clone is medium-sized (0.01 to 0.1%). This rearrangement joins TRBV4-3 to TRBJ1-1; the D gene is possibly TRBD1 (5 bases). The CDR3 runs to 14 residues. V was pared by 0 bases and J by 3 bases, with 8 bases between. From germline, CDR1 is LGHNA and CDR2 YSLEER. CDR3 sequence (DNA): TGCGCCAGCAGCCAAGACAGGGCTGACACTGAAGCTTTCTTT. Protein product: CASSQDRADTEAFF.

This sequence joins TRBV5-1 and TRBJ2-7; D may match TRBD1 or TRBD2 (5 bases each). Germline V gives CDR1 SGHRS, CDR2 YFSETQ. Trimming cost V 0 bases and J 6 bases, with 13 bases left between them. This CDR3 has 14 amino acids. CDR3 sequence (DNA): TGCGCCAGCAGCTTGGTCGGGGACCGGGGCGAGCAGTACTTC. Translating it yields CASSLVGDRGEQYF.

The gene calls are TRBV4-3 and TRBJ2-7; 9 bases line up with TRBD2. V dropped 0 bases and J dropped 3; count of bases not matched to a gene: 6. CDR3 length: 16 residues. In germline, CDR1 is LGHNA, CDR2 YSLEER. The CDR3 region has the DNA TGCGCCAGCAGCCAAGATGTTGCTAGCGGGGACTACGAGCAGTACTTC. It encodes CASSQDVASGDYEQYF.

This rearrangement joins TRBV15 to TRBJ2-3; D is unclear. V was shortened by 0 bases and J by 3 bases, with 10 bases between the two germline ends. The CDR3 spans 15 residues. Germline V gives CDR1 LNHNV, CDR2 YYDKDF (reference sequence). The CDR3 DNA sequence: TGTGCCACCAGCAGAGATAAGACGACTACAGATACGCAGTATTTT. Protein product: CATSRDKTTTDTQYF.

This CDR3 reads CASTEGQGYNEQFF. The CDR3 nucleotides are TGTGCCAGCACGGAGGGACAGGGCTACAATGAGCAGTTCTTC. The chain links TRBV27 to TRBJ2-1; 9 nucleotides line up with TRBD1. This CDR3 is built from 14 residues. The germline V gene has CDR1 MNHEY and CDR2 SMNVEV (reference sequence). J was trimmed by 3 bases and V by 7 bases; bases with no gene match: 4.

This sequence joins TRBV18 and TRBJ2-7, with TRBD2 matching over 9 bases. CDR3 size: 15 residues. Germline V gives CDR1 KGHSH, CDR2 LQKENI. J was trimmed by 3 bases and V by 4 bases; bases with no gene match: 7. CDR3 DNA sequence: TGTGCCAGCTCACAAAGACTAGCGGAAGACTACGAGCAGTACTTC. Translating gives CASSQRLAEDYEQYF.

The rearrangement uses TRBV19 and TRBJ2-7; 8 bases are shared with TRBD1. Germline CDR1 LNHDA, CDR2 SQIVND (reference sequence). V lost 0 bases, J lost 3 bases, and 7 bases stayed unmatched. The CDR3 covers 16 residues. The CDR3 DNA reads as TGTGCCAGTAGTATAGAATCCGGGACAGGAATCTACGAGCAGTACTTC. As protein: CASSIESGTGIYEQYF. Drawing the rest from reference TRBV19 and TRBJ2-7, the complete variable domain is DGGITQSPKYLFRKEGQNVTLSCEQNLNHDAMYWYRQDPGQGLRLIYYSQIVNDFQKGDIAEGYSVSREKKESFPLTVTSAQKNPTAFYLCASSIESGTGIYEQYFGPGTRLTVT.

This chain joins TRBV7-3 and TRBJ1-2; 7 bases align to TRBD1. The V segment lost 5 bases and the J segment 4 bases; nucleotides outside the gene matches: 7. The CDR3 covers 14 residues. Germline V gene lookup returns CDR1 SGHTA and CDR2 FQGTGA. The CDR3 protein is CASSAQGGSYGYTF. The CDR3 DNA reads TGTGCCAGCAGCGCCCAGGGGGGATCCTATGGCTACACCTTC.

V is TRBV28 and J is TRBJ1-6, with 10 bases matching TRBD1. The germline V gene has CDR1 MDHEN and CDR2 SYDVKM. V lost 5 bases, J lost 10 bases, and 5 bases stayed unmatched. The CDR3 has 14 amino acids. This CDR3 reads CASSHGQGGSPLHF. The CDR3 DNA reads TGTGCCAGCAGTCATGGACAGGGGGGATCACCCCTCCACTTT.

This sequence joins TRBV7-2 and TRBJ2-3, with D perhaps matching TRBD1 or TRBD2 (5 bases each). Germline loops: CDR1 SGHTA, CDR2 FQGNSA. This CDR3 region has 16 residues. The germline V and J ends were trimmed by 4 bases and 2 bases, with 16 bases remaining between them. CDR3: CASSSGGGGFTDTQYF. CDR3 in DNA: TGTGCCAGCAGCTCGGGCGGTGGGGGTTTCACAGATACGCAGTATTTT. The variable domain in full, completed from reference TRBV7-2 and TRBJ2-3, reads GAGVSQSPSNKVTEKGKDVELRCDPISGHTALYWYRQSLGQGLEFLIYFQGNSAPDKSGLPSDRFSAERTGGSVSTLTIQRTQQEDSAVYLCASSSGGGGFTDTQYFGPGTRLTVL.

The V and J genes are TRBV27 and TRBJ2-7; the match to TRBD2 covers 7 bases. V lost 3 bases to trimming and J lost 1 base; unmatched junction nucleotides: 6. CDR1 and CDR2 (germline): MNHEY, SMNVEV (reference sequence). This CDR3 region has 15 residues. For the CDR3, the DNA is TGTGCCAGCAGTTTTAGGAGCGGGAAGTCCTACGAGCAGTACTTC. It specifies CASSFRSGKSYEQYF.

J is TRBJ1-1 and V is TRBV27; D unresolved. Trimming left V 5 bases short and J 3 bases short, with 22 bases between. The CDR3 is made up of 17 amino acids. The germline V gene has CDR1 MNHEY and CDR2 SMNVEV (reference sequence). CDR3 amino acids: CASSPNNLQSIYTEAFF. The CDR3 DNA sequence: TGTGCCAGCAGTCCTAATAATTTACAGAGTATCTACACTGAAGCTTTCTTT.

The J gene is TRBJ1-5, the V gene TRBV27; no clear D gene. V was clipped by 6 bases and J by 3 bases, with 9 bases between them. Germline V lookup: CDR1 MNHEY, CDR2 SMNVEV (reference sequence). The CDR3 loop spans 13 amino acids. The CDR3 sequence is CASSQGYNQPQHF. The CDR3 DNA sequence: TGTGCCAGCAGCCAAGGGTACAATCAGCCCCAGCATTTT.

This clone was detected only once. The chain joins TRBV16 to TRBJ1-1, with D possibly TRBD1 on 5 matching bases. Trimming took off 4 bases at V and 6 bases at J, with 12 bases between the two ends. Germline V gives CDR1 KGHSY, CDR2 FQNENV. The CDR3 consists of 13 residues. The CDR3 DNA reads TGTGCCAGCAGCCCCAGGGCCGACGCTGAAGCTTTCTTT. Translation gives CASSPRADAEAFF.

The V and J genes are TRBV10-1 and TRBJ2-2; TRBD2 might be the D (5 bases). The germline V and J ends were trimmed by 8 bases and 4 bases, with 14 bases remaining between them. This CDR3 is 14 amino acids long. CDR1 WNHNN and CDR2 SYGVQD come from the germline V gene (reference sequence). The CDR3 is CASSLEGITGELFF. CDR3 DNA sequence: TGCGCCAGCTCACTAGAAGGGATCACCGGGGAGCTGTTTTTT.

This clone showed up just a few times. J is TRBJ1-5 and V is TRBV4-2; D not certain. The germline gives CDR1 LGHNA, CDR2 YNFKEQ. V was clipped by 0 bases and J by 5 bases, with 5 bases between them. This CDR3 contains 13 residues. CDR3 amino acids: CASSQDEHQPQHF. The DNA of the CDR3 is TGTGCCAGCAGCCAAGATGAGCATCAGCCCCAGCATTTT.

This rearrangement joins TRBV5-4 to TRBJ1-1; the D is unclear. Deletions cut 3 bases from V and 11 bases from J, with 11 bases between. The CDR3 is 11 residues long. Germline loops: CDR1 SGHNT, CDR2 YYREEE (reference sequence). CDR3 nucleotides: TGTGCCAGCAGCTCGGTGGATAAGGCTTTCTTT. Translating gives CASSSVDKAFF.

In its sample, this clone was seen once. The chain links TRBV7-8 to TRBJ2-1, with 12 positions matching TRBD2. The germline V gene has CDR1 SGHVS and CDR2 FQNEAQ. Trimming removed 5 bases from V and 13 bases from J; junction bases left unmatched: 15. The CDR3 runs 16 residues. CDR3 bases: TGTGCCAGCAGCCTAGGGACAGGACTAGCGGGATTCGGACAGTTCTTC. This encodes CASSLGTGLAGFGQFF.

This chain links TRBV6-4 with TRBJ2-3, with a possible D match to TRBD2 (5 bases). Trimming took off 2 bases at V and 0 bases at J, with 6 bases between the two ends. This CDR3 region has 14 residues. Per the germline V gene, CDR1 is MRHNA and CDR2 is SNTAGT. The CDR3 is CASSDGGSTDTQYF. The CDR3 nucleotides read TGTGCCAGCAGTGACGGCGGGAGCACAGATACGCAGTATTTT.

V and J are TRBV9 and TRBJ1-1; TRBD1 is a possible D gene (6 bases). Germline V gene sequence: CDR1 SGDLS, CDR2 YYNGEE. The CDR3 is 17 amino acids. Trimming removed 3 bases at V and 3 bases at J, with 21 bases between. The CDR3 sequence is CASSARQALSIYTEAFF. Written as DNA, the CDR3 is TGTGCCAGCAGCGCCCGACAGGCCCTAAGTATTTACACTGAAGCTTTCTTT. Full variable domain (missing parts from reference TRBV9 and TRBJ1-1): DSGVTQTPKHLITATGQRVTLRCSPRSGDLSVYWYQQSLDQGLQFLIQYYNGEERAKGNILERFSAQQFPDLHSELNLSSLELGDSALYFCASSARQALSIYTEAFFGQGTRLTVV.

The gene calls are TRBV28 and TRBJ2-7, with 9 bases fitting TRBD1. CDR1 is MDHEN and CDR2 is SYDVKM in the germline V gene. J lost 2 bases, V lost 10 bases, and 18 bases had no gene match. The length of the CDR3 is 17 residues. The CDR3, as DNA: TGTGCCACCTACTTAAACAGGGGGCTCTACAACCCCTACGAGCAGTACTTC. Translation gives CATYLNRGLYNPYEQYF.

The chain joins TRBV29-1 to TRBJ2-1; D may be TRBD2 (6 bases). The CDR3 spans 12 residues. The germline V gene has CDR1 SQVTM and CDR2 ANQGSEA. V lost 7 bases and J 8 bases, leaving 15 bases between the germline ends. CDR3 in amino acids: CSAQDWGDEQFF. The CDR3 DNA is TGCAGCGCCCAGGACTGGGGGGATGAGCAGTTCTTC.

The rearrangement links TRBV28 to TRBJ1-2; TRBD1 aligns across 8 bases. The CDR3 runs 13 residues. CDR1 and CDR2 from the germline V gene are MDHEN and SYDVKM. The V gene end was trimmed by 3 bases and the J gene end by 4 bases; junction bases not matched to a gene: 1. The CDR3 DNA sequence: TGTGCCAGCAGTTTGACAGGGGCCTATGGCTACACCTTC. Amino acid sequence: CASSLTGAYGYTF.

J is TRBJ2-5 and V is TRBV10-3; D gene unclear. Between the trimmed V and J ends, which lost 6 bases and 0 bases, there was a span of 5 bases. The CDR3 sequence is 12 residues long. Germline V lookup: CDR1 ENHRY, CDR2 SYGVKD. CDR3 residues: CAISLNQETQYF. The CDR3 DNA follows: TGTGCCATCAGCCTGAACCAAGAGACCCAGTACTTC.

V and J are TRBV6-1 and TRBJ2-1; TRBD1 matches at 9 bases. The length of the CDR3 is 13 residues. CDR1 is MNHNS and CDR2 is SASEGT in the germline V gene. V lost 5 bases to trimming and J lost 9 bases; unmatched junction nucleotides: 5. For the CDR3, the DNA is TGTGCCAGCAGTCGGGACAGGGTAGCTGAGCAGTTCTTC. It translates to CASSRDRVAEQFF.

V gene TRBV9 combines with J gene TRBJ2-7, with D possibly matching TRBD1 (6 bases). Per the germline V gene, CDR1 is SGDLS and CDR2 is YYNGEE. V lost 5 bases and J 3 bases, leaving 15 bases between the germline ends. The CDR3 length is 14 residues. The CDR3 coding sequence is TGTGCCAGCAGTGTTTCAGGGGTGAACTACGAGCAGTACTTC. It specifies CASSVSGVNYEQYF.

The chain recombines TRBV29-1 with TRBJ1-4, with D possibly being TRBD1 (6 bases). V was trimmed by 4 bases and J by 8 bases, leaving 17 bases between them. CDR1 and CDR2 from the germline V gene are SQVTM and ANQGSEA. This CDR3 is 14 amino acids long. The CDR3 DNA is TGCAGCGTTGCCAATCAGGGGTATGGAGAAAAACTGTTTTTT. This translates into CSVANQGYGEKLFF. Variable domain in full (rest from reference TRBV29-1 and TRBJ1-4): SAVISQKPSRDICQRGTSLTIQCQVDSQVTMMFWYRQQPGQSLTLIATANQGSEATYESGFVIDKFPISRPNLTFSTLTVSNMSPEDSSIYLCSVANQGYGEKLFFGSGTQLSVL.

The chain combines TRBV9 with TRBJ2-1, with D perhaps matching TRBD1 (5 bases). Between the trimmed V and J ends, which lost 4 bases and 5 bases, there was a span of 22 bases. Germline lookup yields CDR1 SGDLS and CDR2 YYNGEE. The CDR3 runs 17 residues. The chain's CDR3 is CASSRNRTPRSHNEQFF. In DNA form, the CDR3 reads TGTGCCAGCAGCCGAAACAGGACCCCAAGGTCCCACAATGAGCAGTTCTTC.

The chain combines TRBV15 with TRBJ2-7; D is uncertain. With 4 bases removed from V and 3 bases from J, the gap between germline ends came to 10 bases. Germline values: CDR1 LNHNV, CDR2 YYDKDF (reference sequence). The CDR3 sequence is 13 residues long. The CDR3 reads CATSKGENYEQYF. Here the CDR3 DNA reads TGTGCCACCAGCAAAGGAGAGAACTACGAGCAGTACTTC.